This T cell receptor beta chain was sequenced during a study of blood T cell repertoires in COVID-19. Study background: PBMCs, B-cell-depleted T cells, or T cells provided the cDNA or gDNA that made up the material.

The germline V and J ends were trimmed by 2 bases and 2 bases, with 11 bases remaining between them. The germline V gene has CDR1 WNHNN and CDR2 SYGVQD (reference sequence). The CDR3 consists of 15 residues. Clones were sequenced by immunoSEQ multiplex PCR, and TCRdb holds only the in-frame ones, with some missing. This sample has a few hundred thousand clones, with approximately 90% found just once. The clonotype originates from a man aged 18 to 29 with COVID-19, enrolled during active disease. The sample taken for sequencing was peripheral blood. V usage is TRBV10-1 and J usage is TRBJ2-3; D is uncertain. In nucleotides, the CDR3 is TGCGCCAGCAGTGAGGCGTCCTCGTCCACAGATACGCAGTATTTT. Its translation: CASSEASSSTDTQYF.